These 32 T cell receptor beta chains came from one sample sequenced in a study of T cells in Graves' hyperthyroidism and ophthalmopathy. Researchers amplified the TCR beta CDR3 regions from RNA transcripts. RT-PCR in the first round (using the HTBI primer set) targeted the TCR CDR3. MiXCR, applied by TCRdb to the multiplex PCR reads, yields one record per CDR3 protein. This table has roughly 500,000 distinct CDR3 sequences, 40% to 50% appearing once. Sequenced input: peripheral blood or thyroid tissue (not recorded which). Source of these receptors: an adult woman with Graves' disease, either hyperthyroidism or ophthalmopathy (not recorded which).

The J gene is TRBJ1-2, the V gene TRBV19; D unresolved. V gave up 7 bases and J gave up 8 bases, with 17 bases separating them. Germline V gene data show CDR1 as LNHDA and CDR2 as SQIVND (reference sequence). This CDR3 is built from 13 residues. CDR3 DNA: TGTGCCAGTATTTCGGACGGTCGCTTCGGCTACACCTTC. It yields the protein CASISDGRFGYTF.

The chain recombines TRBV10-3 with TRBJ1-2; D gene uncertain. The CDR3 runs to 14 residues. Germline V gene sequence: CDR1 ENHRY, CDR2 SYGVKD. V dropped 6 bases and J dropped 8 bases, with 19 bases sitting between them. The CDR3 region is CAISPAAGPLGYTF. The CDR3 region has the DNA TGTGCCATCAGCCCCGCTGCGGGCCCCCTGGGCTACACCTTC.

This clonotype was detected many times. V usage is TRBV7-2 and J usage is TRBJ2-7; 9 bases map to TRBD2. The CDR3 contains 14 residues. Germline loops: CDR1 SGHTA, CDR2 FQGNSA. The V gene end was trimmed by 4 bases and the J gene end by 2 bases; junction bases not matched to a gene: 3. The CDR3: CASSSGLATYEQYF. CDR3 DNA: TGTGCCAGCAGCTCCGGACTAGCGACCTACGAGCAGTACTTC.

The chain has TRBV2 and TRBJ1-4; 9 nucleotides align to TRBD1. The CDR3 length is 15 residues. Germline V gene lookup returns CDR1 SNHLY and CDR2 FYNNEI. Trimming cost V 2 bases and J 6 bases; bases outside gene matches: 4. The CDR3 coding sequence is TGTGCCAGCAGTGAACCCCGGGACAGGGATGAAAAACTGTTTTTT. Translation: CASSEPRDRDEKLFF.

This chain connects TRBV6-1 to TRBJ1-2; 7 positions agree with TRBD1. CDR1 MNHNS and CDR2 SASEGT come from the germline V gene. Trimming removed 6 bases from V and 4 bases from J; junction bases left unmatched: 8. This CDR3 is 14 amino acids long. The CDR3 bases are TGTGCCAGCAGCCAAGCAGGGGACAGCTATGGCTACACCTTC. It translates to CASSQAGDSYGYTF.

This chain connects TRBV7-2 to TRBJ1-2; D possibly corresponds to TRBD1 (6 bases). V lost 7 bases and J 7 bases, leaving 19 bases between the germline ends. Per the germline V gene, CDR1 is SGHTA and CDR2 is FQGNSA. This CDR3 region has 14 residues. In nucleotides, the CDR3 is TGTGCCAGCACCGCGACGGGGGGGCACTCTGGCTACACCTTC. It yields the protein CASTATGGHSGYTF.

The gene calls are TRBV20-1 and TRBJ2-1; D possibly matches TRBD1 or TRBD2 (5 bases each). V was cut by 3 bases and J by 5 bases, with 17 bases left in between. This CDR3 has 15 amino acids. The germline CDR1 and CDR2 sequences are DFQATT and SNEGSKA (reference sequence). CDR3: CSASQIAGTHNEQFF. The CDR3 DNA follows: TGCAGTGCTAGTCAAATTGCCGGGACGCACAATGAGCAGTTCTTC.

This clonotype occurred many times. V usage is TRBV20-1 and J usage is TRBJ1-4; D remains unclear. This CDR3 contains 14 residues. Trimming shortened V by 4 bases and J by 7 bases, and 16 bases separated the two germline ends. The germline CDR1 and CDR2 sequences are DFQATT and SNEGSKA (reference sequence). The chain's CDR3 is CSANSGSRGEKLFF. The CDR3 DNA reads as TGCAGTGCTAATTCGGGGAGCCGGGGTGAAAAACTGTTTTTT.

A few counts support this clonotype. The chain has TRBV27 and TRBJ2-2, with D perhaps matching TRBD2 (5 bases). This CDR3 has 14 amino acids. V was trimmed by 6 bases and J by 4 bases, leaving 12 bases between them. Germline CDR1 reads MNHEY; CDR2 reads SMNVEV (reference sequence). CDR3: CASSSGRGTGELFF. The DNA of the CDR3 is TGTGCCAGCAGCTCTGGACGGGGCACCGGGGAGCTGTTTTTT.

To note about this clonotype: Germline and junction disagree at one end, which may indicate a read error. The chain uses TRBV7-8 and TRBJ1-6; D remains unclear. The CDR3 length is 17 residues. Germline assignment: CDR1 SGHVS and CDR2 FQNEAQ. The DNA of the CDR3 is TGCGCCAGCAGCCAGAGGGAAGTTTACTCCTATAATTCACCCCTCCACTTT. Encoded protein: CASSQREVYSYNSPLHF.

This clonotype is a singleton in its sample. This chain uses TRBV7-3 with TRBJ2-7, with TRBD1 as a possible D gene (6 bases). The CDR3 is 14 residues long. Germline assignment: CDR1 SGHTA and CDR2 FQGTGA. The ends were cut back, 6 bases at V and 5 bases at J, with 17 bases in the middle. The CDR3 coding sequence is TGTGCCAGCAGTCAGGGGAAATTTATCCACGAGCAGTACTTC. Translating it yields CASSQGKFIHEQYF.

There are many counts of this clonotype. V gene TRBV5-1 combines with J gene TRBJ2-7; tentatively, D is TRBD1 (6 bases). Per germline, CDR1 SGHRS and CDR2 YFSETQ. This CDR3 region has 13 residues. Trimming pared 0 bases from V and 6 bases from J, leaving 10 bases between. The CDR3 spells CASSLDQGSEQYF. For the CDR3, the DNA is TGCGCCAGCAGCTTGGACCAGGGGAGCGAGCAGTACTTC.

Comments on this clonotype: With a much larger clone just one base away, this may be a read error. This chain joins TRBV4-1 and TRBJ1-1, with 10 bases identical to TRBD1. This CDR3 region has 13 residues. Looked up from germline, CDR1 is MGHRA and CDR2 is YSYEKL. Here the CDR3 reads CAGSPGQGEGAFF. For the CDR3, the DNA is TGCGCCGGCAGCCCAGGACAGGGGGAGGGAGCTTTCTTT.

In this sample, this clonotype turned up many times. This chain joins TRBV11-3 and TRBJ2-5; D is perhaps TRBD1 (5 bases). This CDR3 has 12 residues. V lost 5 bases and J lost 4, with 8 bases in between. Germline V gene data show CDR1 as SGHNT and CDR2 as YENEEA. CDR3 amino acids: CASSNRGETQYF. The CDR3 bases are TGTGCCAGCAGCAATAGGGGAGAGACCCAGTACTTC.

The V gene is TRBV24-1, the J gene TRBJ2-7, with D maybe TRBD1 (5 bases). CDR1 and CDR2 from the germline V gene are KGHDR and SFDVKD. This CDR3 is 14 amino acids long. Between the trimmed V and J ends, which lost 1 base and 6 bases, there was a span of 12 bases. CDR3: CATSDFGAPGEQYF. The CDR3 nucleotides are TGTGCCACCAGTGATTTTGGGGCTCCCGGCGAGCAGTACTTC.

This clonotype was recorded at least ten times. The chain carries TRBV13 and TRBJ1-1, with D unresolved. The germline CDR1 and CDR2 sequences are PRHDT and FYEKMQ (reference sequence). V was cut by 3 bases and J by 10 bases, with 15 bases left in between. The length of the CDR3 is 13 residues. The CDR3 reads CASSFSRVVVAFF. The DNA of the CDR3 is TGTGCCAGCAGCTTCAGCCGGGTGGTGGTAGCTTTCTTT.

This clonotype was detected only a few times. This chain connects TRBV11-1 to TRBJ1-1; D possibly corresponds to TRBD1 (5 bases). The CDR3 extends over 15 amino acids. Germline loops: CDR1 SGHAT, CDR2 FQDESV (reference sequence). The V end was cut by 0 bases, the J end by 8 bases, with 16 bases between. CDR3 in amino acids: CASSLAGDSGTEAFF. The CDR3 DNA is TGTGCCAGCAGCTTAGCAGGAGACAGTGGGACGGAAGCTTTCTTT.

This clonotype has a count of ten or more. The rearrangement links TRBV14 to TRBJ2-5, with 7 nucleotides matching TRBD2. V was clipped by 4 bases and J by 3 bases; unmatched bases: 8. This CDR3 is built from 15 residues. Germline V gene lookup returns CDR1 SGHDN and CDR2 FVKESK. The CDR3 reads CASSPGLLAEETQYF. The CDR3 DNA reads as TGTGCCAGCAGCCCCGGACTGCTAGCGGAAGAGACCCAGTACTTC.

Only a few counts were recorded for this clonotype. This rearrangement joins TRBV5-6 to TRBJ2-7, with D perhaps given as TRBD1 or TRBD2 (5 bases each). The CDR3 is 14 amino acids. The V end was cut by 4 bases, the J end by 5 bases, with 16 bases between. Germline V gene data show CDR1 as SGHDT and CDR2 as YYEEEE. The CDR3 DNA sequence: TGTGCCAGCAGCGACTCCGGGACGGCAGACGAGCAGTACTTC. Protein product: CASSDSGTADEQYF.

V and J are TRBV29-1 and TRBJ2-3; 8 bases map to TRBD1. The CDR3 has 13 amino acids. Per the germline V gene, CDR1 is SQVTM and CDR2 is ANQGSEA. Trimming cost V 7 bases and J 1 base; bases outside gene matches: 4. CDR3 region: CSAVTGGTDTQYF. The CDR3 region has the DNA TGCAGCGCCGTGACAGGGGGCACAGATACGCAGTATTTT.

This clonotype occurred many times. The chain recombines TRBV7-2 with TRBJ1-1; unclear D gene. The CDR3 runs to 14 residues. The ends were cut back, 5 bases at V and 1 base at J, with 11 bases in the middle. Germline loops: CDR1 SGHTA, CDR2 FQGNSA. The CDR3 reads CASSTRPWNTEAFF. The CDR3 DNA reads TGTGCCAGCAGCACCCGACCCTGGAACACTGAAGCTTTCTTT.

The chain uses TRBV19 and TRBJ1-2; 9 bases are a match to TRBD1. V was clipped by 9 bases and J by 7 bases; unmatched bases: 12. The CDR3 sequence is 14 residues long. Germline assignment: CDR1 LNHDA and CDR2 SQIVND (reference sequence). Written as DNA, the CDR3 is TGTGCCAGCACCTCCCCCGGGACAGGGTTTGGCTACACCTTC. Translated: CASTSPGTGFGYTF.

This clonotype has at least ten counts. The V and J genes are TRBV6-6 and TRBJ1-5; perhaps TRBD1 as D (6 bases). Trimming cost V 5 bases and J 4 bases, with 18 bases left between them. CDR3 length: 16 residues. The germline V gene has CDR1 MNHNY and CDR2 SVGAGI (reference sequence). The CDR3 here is CASSQRGGGQNQPQHF. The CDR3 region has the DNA TGTGCCAGCAGTCAACGGGGAGGGGGGCAAAATCAGCCCCAGCATTTT.

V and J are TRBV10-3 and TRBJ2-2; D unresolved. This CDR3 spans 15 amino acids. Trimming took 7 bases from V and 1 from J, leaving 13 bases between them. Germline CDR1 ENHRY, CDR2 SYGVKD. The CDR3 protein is CAIKPATGNTGELFF. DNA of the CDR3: TGTGCCATCAAGCCGGCCACGGGGAACACCGGGGAGCTGTTTTTT.

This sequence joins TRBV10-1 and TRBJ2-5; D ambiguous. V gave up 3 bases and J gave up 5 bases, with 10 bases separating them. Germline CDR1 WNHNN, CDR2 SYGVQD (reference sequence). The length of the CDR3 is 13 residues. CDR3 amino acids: CASSDSRRETQYF. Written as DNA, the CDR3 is TGCGCCAGCAGTGACTCCCGAAGGGAGACCCAGTACTTC.

CDR3 DNA: TGTGCCATCAGTGTAGACAGGGGGACCTACAGGGAGTACTTC. It translates to CAISVDRGTYREYF. This sequence joins TRBV10-3 and TRBJ2-7, with TRBD1 identical over 9 bases. Germline CDR1 reads ENHRY; CDR2 reads SYGVKD. V lost 4 bases and J lost 11; bases outside the gene matches: 12. This CDR3 region has 14 residues.

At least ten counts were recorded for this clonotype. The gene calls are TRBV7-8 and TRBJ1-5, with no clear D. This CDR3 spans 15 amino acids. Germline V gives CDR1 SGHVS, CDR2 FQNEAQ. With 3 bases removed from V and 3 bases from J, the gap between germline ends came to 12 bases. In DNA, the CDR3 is TGTGCCAGCAGCTTCATGGGCTGGGACAATCAGCCCCAGCATTTT. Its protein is CASSFMGWDNQPQHF.

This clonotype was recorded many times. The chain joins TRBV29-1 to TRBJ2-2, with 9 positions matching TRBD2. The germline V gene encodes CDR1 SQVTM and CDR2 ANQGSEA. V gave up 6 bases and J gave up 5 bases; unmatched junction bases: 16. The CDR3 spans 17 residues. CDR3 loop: CSVETLAGRMGTGELFF. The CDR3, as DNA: TGCAGCGTCGAAACACTAGCGGGTCGGATGGGGACCGGGGAGCTGTTTTTT.

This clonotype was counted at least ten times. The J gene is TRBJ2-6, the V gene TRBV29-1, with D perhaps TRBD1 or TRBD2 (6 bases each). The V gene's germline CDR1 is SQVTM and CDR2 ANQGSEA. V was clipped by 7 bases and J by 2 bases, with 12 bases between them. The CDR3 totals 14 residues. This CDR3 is CSAAGGAGANVLTF. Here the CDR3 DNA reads TGCAGCGCAGCCGGGGGCGCTGGGGCCAACGTCCTGACTTTC.

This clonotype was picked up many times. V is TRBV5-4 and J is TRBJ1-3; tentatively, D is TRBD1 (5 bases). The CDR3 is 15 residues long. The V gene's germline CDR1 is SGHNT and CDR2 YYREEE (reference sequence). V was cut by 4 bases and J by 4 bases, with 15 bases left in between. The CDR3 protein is CASSKGGGFGNTIYF. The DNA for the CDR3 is TGTGCCAGCAGCAAAGGTGGGGGATTCGGAAACACCATATATTTT.

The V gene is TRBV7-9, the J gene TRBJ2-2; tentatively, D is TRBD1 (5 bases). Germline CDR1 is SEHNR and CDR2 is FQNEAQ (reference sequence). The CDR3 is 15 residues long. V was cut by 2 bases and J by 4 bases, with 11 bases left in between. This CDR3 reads CASSLWGQGTGELFF. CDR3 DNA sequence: TGTGCCAGCAGCTTATGGGGCCAGGGCACCGGGGAGCTGTTTTTT.

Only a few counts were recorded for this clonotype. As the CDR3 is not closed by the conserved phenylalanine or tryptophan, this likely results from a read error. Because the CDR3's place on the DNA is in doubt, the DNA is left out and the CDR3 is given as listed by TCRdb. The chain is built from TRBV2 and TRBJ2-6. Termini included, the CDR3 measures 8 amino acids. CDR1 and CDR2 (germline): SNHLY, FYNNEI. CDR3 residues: CASSRRTS.